Below are 23 T cell receptor beta chains sequenced from a single sample in a study of control samples from healthy donors and cancer patients. Assay used: immunoSEQ multiplex PCR; TCRdb lists only in-frame clones, some missing. The data hold roughly 30,000 clones, with about 87% observed a single time. Sample: PBMCs. The receptors stem from a woman between 40 and 55 years old with lung cancer.

The chain is built from TRBV11-3 and TRBJ2-5; 10 bases are a match to TRBD1. The CDR3 has 17 amino acids. Trimming cost V 1 base and J 4 bases; bases outside gene matches: 9. The germline V gene encodes CDR1 SGHNT and CDR2 YENEEA. The chain's CDR3 is CASSLGGGQGFRETQYF. The CDR3 region has the DNA TGTGCCAGCAGCTTAGGTGGGGGACAGGGGTTCAGAGAGACCCAGTACTTC.

The chain is built from TRBV9 and TRBJ1-1; D ambiguous. Trimming left V 3 bases short and J 5 bases short, with 14 bases between. CDR1 and CDR2 from the germline V gene are SGDLS and YYNGEE. CDR3 length: 14 amino acids. The CDR3 reads CASSETGVVTEAFF. The CDR3 DNA is TGTGCCAGCAGCGAGACCGGGGTGGTAACTGAAGCTTTCTTT.

V usage is TRBV6-5 and J usage is TRBJ1-1; 10 bases line up with TRBD1. With V trimmed by 2 bases and J by 3 bases, 3 bases remained unmatched. CDR3 length equals 15 residues. CDR1 and CDR2 (germline): MNHEY, SVGAGI. CDR3 loop: CASSYAGTGDTEAFF. CDR3 coding DNA: TGTGCCAGCAGTTACGCCGGGACAGGGGACACTGAAGCTTTCTTT.

The chain combines TRBV7-9 with TRBJ2-7; D is undetermined. The V and J ends lost 6 bases and 6 bases respectively, with 9 bases between them. This CDR3 has 11 amino acids. CDR1 and CDR2 from the germline V gene are SEHNR and FQNEAQ (reference sequence). The CDR3, as DNA: TGTGCCAGCAGTCTTATGGGCGAGCAGTACTTC. Protein sequence: CASSLMGEQYF.

The CDR3 reads CASSWDRFPYEQYF. The DNA for the CDR3 is TGTGCCAGCAGCTGGGACCGATTCCCCTACGAGCAGTACTTC. The chain employs TRBV5-6 and TRBJ2-7; D is tentatively TRBD1 or TRBD2 (5 bases each). The ends were cut back, 3 bases at V and 2 bases at J, with 12 bases in the middle. Germline assignment: CDR1 SGHDT and CDR2 YYEEEE. The CDR3 runs to 14 residues.

This chain connects TRBV28 to TRBJ1-1, with D tentatively TRBD1 (5 bases). Germline V gene lookup returns CDR1 MDHEN and CDR2 SYDVKM. The V and J ends lost 3 bases and 5 bases respectively, with 10 bases between them. The length of the CDR3 is 13 residues. The CDR3 DNA sequence: TGTGCCAGCAGTTTTAAGGGGTGGACTGAAGCTTTCTTT. It specifies CASSFKGWTEAFF.

The chain is built from TRBV5-4 and TRBJ1-1, with 10 bases fitting TRBD1. The CDR3 contains 14 residues. Germline lookup yields CDR1 SGHNT and CDR2 YYREEE (reference sequence). The V gene end was trimmed by 3 bases and the J gene end by 2 bases; junction bases not matched to a gene: 1. Here the CDR3 reads CASSWDRGNTEAFF. Written as DNA, the CDR3 is TGTGCCAGCAGCTGGGACAGGGGAAACACTGAAGCTTTCTTT.

The genes are TRBV7-2 and TRBJ2-1, with a weak D call TRBD2 (5 bases). Trimming shortened V by 1 base and J by 2 bases, and 15 bases separated the two germline ends. Germline V gene lookup returns CDR1 SGHTA and CDR2 FQGNSA. The CDR3 is 17 amino acids. The CDR3, as DNA: TGTGCCAGCAGCTTAGTTGGGAGCAGTTGGGCCTACAATGAGCAGTTCTTC. Amino acid sequence: CASSLVGSSWAYNEQFF.

This chain links TRBV28 with TRBJ2-5; 8 positions agree with TRBD2. This CDR3 contains 15 residues. Germline loops: CDR1 MDHEN, CDR2 SYDVKM. V lost 11 bases and J lost 3; bases outside the gene matches: 14. The CDR3 DNA follows: TGTGCCTCACACCGGGCTAGCGGGTTCAAAGAGACCCAGTACTTC. Its translation: CASHRASGFKETQYF.

The V call is TRBV11-1, the J call TRBJ1-1; D ambiguous. The CDR3 is 15 residues long. CDR1 SGHAT and CDR2 FQDESV come from the germline V gene (reference sequence). V lost 1 base and J 4 bases, leaving 13 bases between the germline ends. The CDR3 protein is CASSLGQARVTEAFF. CDR3 in DNA: TGTGCCAGCAGCTTAGGTCAGGCCCGAGTCACTGAAGCTTTCTTT.

The V gene is TRBV29-1, the J gene TRBJ2-3, with TRBD1 as a possible D gene (5 bases). V was trimmed by 3 bases and J by 13 bases, leaving 8 bases between them. Germline loops: CDR1 SQVTM, CDR2 ANQGSEA. This CDR3 region has 9 residues. The CDR3 reads CSVEGREYF. As DNA, the CDR3 is TGCAGCGTTGAGGGCAGGGAGTATTTT.

V usage is TRBV28 and J usage is TRBJ1-2; 10 nucleotides agree with TRBD1. J was trimmed by 3 bases and V by 9 bases; bases with no gene match: 10. The CDR3 totals 15 residues. Germline CDR1 is MDHEN and CDR2 is SYDVKM. Here the CDR3 DNA reads TGTGCCAGTACACAGGGACAGGGGTTTTACTATGGCTACACCTTC. It encodes CASTQGQGFYYGYTF.

The V gene is TRBV30, the J gene TRBJ1-1; no clear D gene. This CDR3 is built from 12 residues. Trimming removed 8 bases from V and 0 bases from J, with 10 bases in between. Germline V gene data show CDR1 as GTSNPN and CDR2 as SVGIG (reference sequence). For the CDR3, the DNA is TGTGCCCCAGGACCGATGAACACTGAAGCTTTCTTT. This codes for CAPGPMNTEAFF.

The chain joins TRBV7-2 to TRBJ1-4; no reliable D call. CDR3 length equals 14 residues. Germline V gives CDR1 SGHTA, CDR2 FQGNSA. V lost 7 bases, J lost 8 bases, and 17 bases lay in between. CDR3 residues: CASTLGGPGEKLFF. CDR3 DNA: TGTGCCAGCACTTTAGGAGGGCCTGGCGAAAAACTGTTTTTT.

This clone was counted once. In the same sample, other DNA sequences code for this CDR3. This chain uses TRBV7-2 with TRBJ2-3, with 8 bases that match TRBD1. V trimming: 0 bases; J trimming: 3 bases; junction bases outside the gene matches: 5. Germline V gene sequence: CDR1 SGHTA, CDR2 FQGNSA. The CDR3 sequence is 16 residues long. The CDR3: CASSLAPGGSTDTQYF. CDR3 DNA sequence: TGTGCCAGCAGCTTAGCGCCAGGGGGCAGTACAGATACGCAGTATTTT.

The rearrangement links TRBV5-4 to TRBJ1-6; a weak D match, TRBD1 (6 bases). Germline CDR1 and CDR2: SGHNT and YYREEE (reference sequence). The CDR3 has 15 amino acids. Trimming cost V 4 bases and J 9 bases, with 17 bases left between them. The CDR3 here is CASSNTGASGSPLHF. CDR3 sequence (DNA): TGTGCCAGCAGCAACACGGGGGCGTCGGGTTCACCCCTCCACTTT.

V and J are TRBV5-1 and TRBJ1-2; D is unresolved. This CDR3 is built from 17 residues. Germline CDR1 is SGHRS and CDR2 is YFSETQ. V lost 0 bases to trimming and J lost 5 bases, with 20 bases between them. The DNA for the CDR3 is TGCGCCAGCAGCTTGGAGCTGGGTGCGGCCCAATGGTATGGCTACACCTTC. Protein product: CASSLELGAAQWYGYTF.

V usage is TRBV4-2 and J usage is TRBJ2-5; D perhaps matches TRBD2 (6 bases). Germline CDR1 LGHNA, CDR2 YNFKEQ. This CDR3 comprises 13 residues. The V end lost 4 bases, the J end lost 1 base, and 7 bases lay between the germline ends. CDR3 sequence (DNA): TGTGCCAGCAGCCCTAGCGCCCAAGAGACCCAGTACTTC. Translated, it gives CASSPSAQETQYF.

The chain carries TRBV6-6 and TRBJ1-2; possibly TRBD1 for D (5 bases). There are 16 residues in the CDR3. Germline V gene sequence: CDR1 MNHNY, CDR2 SVGAGI (reference sequence). V was trimmed by 0 bases and J by 0 bases, leaving 11 bases between them. CDR3 nucleotide sequence: TGTGCCAGCAGTTACTCGGGGGTAGCCCCTAACTATGGCTACACCTTC. Amino acids: CASSYSGVAPNYGYTF.

The rearrangement links TRBV13 to TRBJ2-2; the D is unclear. The CDR3 spans 15 residues. With 5 bases removed from V and 6 bases from J, the gap between germline ends came to 16 bases. Germline lookup yields CDR1 PRHDT and CDR2 FYEKMQ (reference sequence). For the CDR3, the DNA is TGTGCCAGCAGCGCATTTCCTCAGTCAGCCGGGGAGCTGTTTTTT. It translates to CASSAFPQSAGELFF. Variable domain in full (rest from reference TRBV13 and TRBJ2-2): AAGVIQSPRHLIKEKRETATLKCYPIPRHDTVYWYQQGPGQDPQFLISFYEKMQSDKGSIPDRFSAQQFSDYHSELNMSSLELGDSALYFCASSAFPQSAGELFFGEGSRLTVL.

This clone is a singleton in its sample. The chain joins TRBV27 to TRBJ1-5; the D is unclear. The CDR3 is 12 amino acids. V lost 3 bases to trimming and J lost 6 bases, with 6 bases between them. Looked up from germline, CDR1 is MNHEY and CDR2 is SMNVEV (reference sequence). The CDR3 here is CASSFSGQPQHF. The CDR3 DNA reads as TGTGCCAGCAGTTTCTCTGGTCAGCCCCAGCATTTT.

J is TRBJ2-4 and V is TRBV10-2; TRBD2 agrees at 8 bases. V dropped 7 bases and J dropped 8; count of bases not matched to a gene: 7. The CDR3 is 13 residues long. Germline CDR1 is WSHSY and CDR2 is SAAADI. CDR3 amino acids: CASTREGWDIQYF. DNA of the CDR3: TGCGCCAGCACTCGGGAGGGTTGGGACATTCAGTACTTC.

V and J are TRBV6-2 or TRBV6-3 and TRBJ1-2; no clear D gene. This CDR3 is built from 12 residues. Germline lookup yields CDR1 MNHEY and CDR2 SVGEGT. Trimming pared 6 bases from V and 9 bases from J, leaving 14 bases between. The CDR3 DNA reads TGTGCCAGCAGCAATATACAGCGAAGCTACACCTTC. As protein: CASSNIQRSYTF.